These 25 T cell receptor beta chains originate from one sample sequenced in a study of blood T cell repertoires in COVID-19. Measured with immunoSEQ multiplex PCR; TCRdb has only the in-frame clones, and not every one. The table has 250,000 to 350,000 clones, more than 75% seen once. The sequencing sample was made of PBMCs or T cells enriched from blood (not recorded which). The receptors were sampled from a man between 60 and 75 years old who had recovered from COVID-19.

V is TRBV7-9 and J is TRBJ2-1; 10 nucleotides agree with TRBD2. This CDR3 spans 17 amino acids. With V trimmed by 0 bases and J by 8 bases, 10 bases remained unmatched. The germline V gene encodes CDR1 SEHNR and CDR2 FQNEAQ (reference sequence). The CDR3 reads CASSLARSGGSRDEQFF. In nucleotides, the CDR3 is TGTGCCAGCAGCTTAGCTCGTAGCGGGGGGAGCCGGGATGAGCAGTTCTTC. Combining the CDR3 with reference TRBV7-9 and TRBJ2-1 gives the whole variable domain DTGVSQNPRHKITKRGQNVTFRCDPISEHNRLYWYRQTLGQGPEFLTYFQNEAQLEKSRLLSDRFSAERPKGSFSTLEIQRTEQGDSAMYLCASSLARSGGSRDEQFFGPGTRLTVL.

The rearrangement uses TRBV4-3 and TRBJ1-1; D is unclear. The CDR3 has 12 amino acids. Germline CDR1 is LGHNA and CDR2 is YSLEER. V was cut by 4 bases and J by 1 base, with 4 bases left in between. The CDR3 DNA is TGCGCCAGCAGCCGACAGAACACTGAAGCTTTCTTT. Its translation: CASSRQNTEAFF.

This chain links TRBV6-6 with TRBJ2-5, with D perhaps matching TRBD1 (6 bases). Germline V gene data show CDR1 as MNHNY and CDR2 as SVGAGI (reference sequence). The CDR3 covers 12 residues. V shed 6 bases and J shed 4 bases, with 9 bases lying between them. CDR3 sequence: CASRLGGETQYF. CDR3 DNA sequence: TGTGCCAGCAGACTAGGGGGAGAGACCCAGTACTTC.

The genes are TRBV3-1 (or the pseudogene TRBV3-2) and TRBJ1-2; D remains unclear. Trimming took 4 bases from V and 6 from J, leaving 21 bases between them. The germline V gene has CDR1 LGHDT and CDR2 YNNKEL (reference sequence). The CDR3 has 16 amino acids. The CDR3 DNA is TGTGCCAGCAGCCTAATAGCCCTGTTCCCATTTCATGGCTACACCTTC. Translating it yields CASSLIALFPFHGYTF.

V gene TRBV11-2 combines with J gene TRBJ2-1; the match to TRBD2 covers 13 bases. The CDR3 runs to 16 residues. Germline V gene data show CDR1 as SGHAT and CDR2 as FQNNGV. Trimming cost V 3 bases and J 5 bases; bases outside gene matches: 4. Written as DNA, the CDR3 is TGTGCCAGCAGCTTGGGACTAGCGGGAAGTCACAATGAGCAGTTCTTC. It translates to CASSLGLAGSHNEQFF.

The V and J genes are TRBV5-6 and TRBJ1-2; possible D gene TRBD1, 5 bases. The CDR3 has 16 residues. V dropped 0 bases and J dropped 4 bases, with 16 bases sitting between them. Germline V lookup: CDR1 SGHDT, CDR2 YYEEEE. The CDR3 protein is CASSLASAGLSYGYTF. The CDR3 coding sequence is TGTGCCAGCAGCTTGGCGTCGGCAGGGCTATCCTATGGCTACACCTTC.

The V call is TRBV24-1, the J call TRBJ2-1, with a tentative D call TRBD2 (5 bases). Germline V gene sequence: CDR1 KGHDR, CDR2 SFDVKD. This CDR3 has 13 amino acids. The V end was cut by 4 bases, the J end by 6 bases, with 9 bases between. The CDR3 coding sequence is TGTGCCACCAGTGAAGTGGCGGGCAATGAGCAGTTCTTC. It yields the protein CATSEVAGNEQFF.

The CDR3 loop reads CASSQGGDSHPTDTQYF. DNA for the CDR3: TGCGCCAGCAGTCAAGGGGGGGACTCCCACCCCACAGATACGCAGTATTTT. V usage is TRBV10-1 and J usage is TRBJ2-3; the D gene is possibly TRBD2 (7 bases). Germline assignment: CDR1 WNHNN and CDR2 SYGVQD (reference sequence). Trimming stripped 5 bases from V and 2 bases from J, with 20 bases between. CDR3 length: 17 residues.

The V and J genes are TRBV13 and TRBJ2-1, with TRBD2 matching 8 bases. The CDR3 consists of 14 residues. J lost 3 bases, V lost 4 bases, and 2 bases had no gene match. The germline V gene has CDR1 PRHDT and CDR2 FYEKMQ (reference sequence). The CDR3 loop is CASSSTSVYNEQFF. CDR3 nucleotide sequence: TGTGCCAGCAGCTCGACTAGCGTCTACAATGAGCAGTTCTTC.

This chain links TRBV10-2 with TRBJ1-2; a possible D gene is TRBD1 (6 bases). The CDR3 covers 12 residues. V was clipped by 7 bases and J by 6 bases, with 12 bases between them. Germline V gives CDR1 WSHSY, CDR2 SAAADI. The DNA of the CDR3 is TGCGCCAGCACCGGTCAGGGGCATGGCTACACCTTC. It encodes CASTGQGHGYTF.

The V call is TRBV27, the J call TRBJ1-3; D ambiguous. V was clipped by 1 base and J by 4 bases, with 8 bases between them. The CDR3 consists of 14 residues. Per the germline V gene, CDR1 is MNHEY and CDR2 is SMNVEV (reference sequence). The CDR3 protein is CASSLLGRGNTIYF. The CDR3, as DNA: TGTGCCAGCAGTTTATTGGGGAGAGGAAACACCATATATTTT.

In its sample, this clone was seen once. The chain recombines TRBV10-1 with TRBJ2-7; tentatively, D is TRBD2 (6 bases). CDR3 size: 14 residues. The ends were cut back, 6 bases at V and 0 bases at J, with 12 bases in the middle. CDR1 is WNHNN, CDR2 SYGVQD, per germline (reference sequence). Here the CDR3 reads CASSPGLSSYEQYF. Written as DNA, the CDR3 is TGCGCCAGCAGCCCGGGACTCAGCTCCTACGAGCAGTACTTC.

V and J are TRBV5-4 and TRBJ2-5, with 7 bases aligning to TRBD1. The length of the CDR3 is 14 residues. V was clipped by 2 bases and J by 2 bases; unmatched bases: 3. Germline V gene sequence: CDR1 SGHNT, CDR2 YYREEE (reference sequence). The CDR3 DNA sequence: TGTGCCAGCAGCTTAGGGACAGCTCAAGAGACCCAGTACTTC. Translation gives CASSLGTAQETQYF.

For the CDR3, the DNA is TGTGCCAGCAGCGTCGGTCAAAACACCGGGGAGCTGTTTTTT. This gives the protein CASSVGQNTGELFF. The genes are TRBV9 and TRBJ2-2, with D unresolved. Germline loops: CDR1 SGDLS, CDR2 YYNGEE. V lost 2 bases and J lost 2, with 7 bases in between. The CDR3 loop spans 14 amino acids.

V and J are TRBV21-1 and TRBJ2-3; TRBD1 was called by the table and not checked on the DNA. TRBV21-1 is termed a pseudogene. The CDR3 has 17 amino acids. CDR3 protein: CASSKTGGPVNTDTQYF. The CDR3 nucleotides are TGTGCCAGCAGCAAGACAGGTGGACCTGTGAACACAGATACGCAGTATTTT.

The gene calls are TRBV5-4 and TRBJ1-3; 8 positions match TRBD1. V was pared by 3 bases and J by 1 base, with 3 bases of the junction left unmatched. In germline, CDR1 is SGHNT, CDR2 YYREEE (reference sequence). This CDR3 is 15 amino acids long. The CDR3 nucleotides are TGTGCCAGCAGCTCCTGGACAGGGTCTGGAAACACCATATATTTT. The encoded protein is CASSSWTGSGNTIYF.

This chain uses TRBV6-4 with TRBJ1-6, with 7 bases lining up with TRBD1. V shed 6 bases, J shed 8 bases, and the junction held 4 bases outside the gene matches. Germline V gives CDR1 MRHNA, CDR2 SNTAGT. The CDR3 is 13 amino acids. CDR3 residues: CASRRGLDSPLHF. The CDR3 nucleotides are TGTGCCAGCAGAAGGGGGCTCGATTCACCCCTCCACTTT.

CDR3 in DNA: TGTGCCACCAGTGCAGGGGGCGCGGCCGGGGAGCTGTTTTTT. The encoded protein is CATSAGGAAGELFF. The chain links TRBV24-1 to TRBJ2-2; 8 positions agree with TRBD1. CDR3 length equals 14 residues. Germline V CDR1 and CDR2: KGHDR, SFDVKD. The ends lost 5 bases at V and 6 bases at J; junction bases unmatched: 4.

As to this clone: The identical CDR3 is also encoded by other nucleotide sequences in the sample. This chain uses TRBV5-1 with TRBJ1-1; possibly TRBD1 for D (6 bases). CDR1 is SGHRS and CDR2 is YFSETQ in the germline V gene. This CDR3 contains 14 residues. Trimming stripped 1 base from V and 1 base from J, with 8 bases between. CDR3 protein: CASSLTGRNTEAFF. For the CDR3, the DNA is TGCGCCAGCAGCTTGACAGGGCGGAACACTGAAGCTTTCTTT. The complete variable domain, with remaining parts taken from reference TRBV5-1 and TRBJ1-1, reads KAGVTQTPRYLIKTRGQQVTLSCSPISGHRSVSWYQQTPGQGLQFLFEYFSETQRNKGNFPGRFSGRQFSNSRSEMNVSTLELGDSALYLCASSLTGRNTEAFFGQGTRLTVV.

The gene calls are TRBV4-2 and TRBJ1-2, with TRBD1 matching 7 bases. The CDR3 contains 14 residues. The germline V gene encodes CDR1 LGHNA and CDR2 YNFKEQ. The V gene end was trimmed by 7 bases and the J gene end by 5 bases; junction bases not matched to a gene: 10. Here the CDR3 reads CASKGGASSYGYTF. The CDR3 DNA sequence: TGTGCCAGCAAAGGGGGCGCTTCGTCTTATGGCTACACCTTC.

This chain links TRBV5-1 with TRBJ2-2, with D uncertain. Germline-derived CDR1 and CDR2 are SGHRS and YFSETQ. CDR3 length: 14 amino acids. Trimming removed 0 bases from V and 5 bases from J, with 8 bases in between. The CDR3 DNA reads TGCGCCAGCAGCTTGGCCGGAGCTACCGGGGAGCTGTTTTTT. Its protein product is CASSLAGATGELFF.

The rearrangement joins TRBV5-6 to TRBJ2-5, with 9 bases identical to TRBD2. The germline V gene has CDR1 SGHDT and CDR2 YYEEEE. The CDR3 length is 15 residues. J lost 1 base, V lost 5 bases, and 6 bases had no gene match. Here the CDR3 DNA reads TGTGCCAGCAGTGTAGCGGGGGCAATCCAAGAGACCCAGTACTTC. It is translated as CASSVAGAIQETQYF.

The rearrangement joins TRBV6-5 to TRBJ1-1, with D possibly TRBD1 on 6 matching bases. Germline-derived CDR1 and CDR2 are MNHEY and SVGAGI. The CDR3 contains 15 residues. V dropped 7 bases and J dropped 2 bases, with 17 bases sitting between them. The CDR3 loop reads CASTPRGGVNTEAFF. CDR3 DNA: TGTGCCAGCACCCCCAGGGGCGGCGTTAACACTGAAGCTTTCTTT.

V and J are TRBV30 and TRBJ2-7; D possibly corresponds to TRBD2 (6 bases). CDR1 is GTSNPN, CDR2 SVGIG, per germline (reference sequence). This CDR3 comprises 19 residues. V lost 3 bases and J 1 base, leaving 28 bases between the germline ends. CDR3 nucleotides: TGTGCCTGGAGCGGGGGAGGAGGGGCCAAGTACGGTGGGTCCTACGAGCAGTACTTC. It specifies CAWSGGGGAKYGGSYEQYF.

CDR3 sequence (DNA): TGTGCCACCAGCAGAGAGGACAAGCGGGGAGAGACCCAGTACTTC. Translated, it gives CATSREDKRGETQYF. V usage is TRBV15 and J usage is TRBJ2-5; 7 positions match TRBD2. This CDR3 has 15 amino acids. The germline CDR1 and CDR2 sequences are LNHNV and YYDKDF (reference sequence). V gave up 0 bases and J gave up 4 bases; unmatched junction bases: 5. Filled out from reference TRBV15 and TRBJ2-5, the complete variable domain reads DAMVIQNPRYQVTQFGKPVTLSCSQTLNHNVMYWYQQKSSQAPKLLFHYYDKDFNNEADTPDNFQSRRPNTSFCFLDIRSPGLGDTAMYLCATSREDKRGETQYFGPGTRLLVL.